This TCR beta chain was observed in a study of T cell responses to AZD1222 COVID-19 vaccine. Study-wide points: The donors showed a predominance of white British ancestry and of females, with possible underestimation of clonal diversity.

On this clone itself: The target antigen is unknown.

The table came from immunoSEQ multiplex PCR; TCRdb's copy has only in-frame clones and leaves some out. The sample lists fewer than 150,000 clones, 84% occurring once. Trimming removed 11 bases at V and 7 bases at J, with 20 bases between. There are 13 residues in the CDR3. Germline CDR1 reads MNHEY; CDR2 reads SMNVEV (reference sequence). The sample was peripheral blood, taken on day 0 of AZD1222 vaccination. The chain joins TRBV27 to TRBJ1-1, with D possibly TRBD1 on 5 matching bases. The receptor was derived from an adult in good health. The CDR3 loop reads CASTRGSGYEAFF. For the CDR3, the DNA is TGTGCCTCCACCCGGGGGTCAGGGTATGAAGCTTTCTTT.